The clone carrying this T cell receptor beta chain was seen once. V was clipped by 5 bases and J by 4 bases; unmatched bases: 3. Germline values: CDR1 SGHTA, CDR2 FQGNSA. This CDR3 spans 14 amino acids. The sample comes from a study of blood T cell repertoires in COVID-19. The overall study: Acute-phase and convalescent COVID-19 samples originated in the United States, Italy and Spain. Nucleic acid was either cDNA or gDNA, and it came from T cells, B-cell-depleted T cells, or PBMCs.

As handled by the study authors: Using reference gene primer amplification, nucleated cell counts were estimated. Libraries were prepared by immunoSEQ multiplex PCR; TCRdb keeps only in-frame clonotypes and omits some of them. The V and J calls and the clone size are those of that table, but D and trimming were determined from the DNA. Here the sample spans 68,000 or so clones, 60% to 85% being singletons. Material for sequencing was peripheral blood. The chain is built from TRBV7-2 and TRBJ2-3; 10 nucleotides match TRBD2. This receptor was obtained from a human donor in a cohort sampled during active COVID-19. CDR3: CASSLSGRPDTQYF. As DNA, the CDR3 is TGTGCCAGCAGCCTTAGCGGGAGGCCAGATACGCAGTATTTT. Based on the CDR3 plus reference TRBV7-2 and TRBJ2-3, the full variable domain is GAGVSQSPSNKVTEKGKDVELRCDPISGHTALYWYRQSLGQGLEFLIYFQGNSAPDKSGLPSDRFSAERTGGSVSTLTIQRTQQEDSAVYLCASSLSGRPDTQYFGPGTRLTVL.